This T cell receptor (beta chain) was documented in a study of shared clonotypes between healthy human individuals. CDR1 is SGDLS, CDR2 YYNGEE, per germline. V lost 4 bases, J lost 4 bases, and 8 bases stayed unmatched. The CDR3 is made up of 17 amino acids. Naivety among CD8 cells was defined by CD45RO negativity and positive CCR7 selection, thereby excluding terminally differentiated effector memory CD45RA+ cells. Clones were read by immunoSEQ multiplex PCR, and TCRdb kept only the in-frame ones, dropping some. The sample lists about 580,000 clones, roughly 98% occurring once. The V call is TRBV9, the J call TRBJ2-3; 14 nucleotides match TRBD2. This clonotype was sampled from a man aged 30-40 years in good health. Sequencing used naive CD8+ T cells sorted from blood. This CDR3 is CASSSPGLAGVADTQYF. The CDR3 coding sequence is TGTGCCAGCAGCTCTCCGGGACTAGCGGGAGTTGCAGATACGCAGTATTTT.